This T cell receptor beta chain came from a study of cytomegalovirus exposure and HLA in healthy donors. Produced via immunoSEQ multiplex PCR; TCRdb's table is partial and in-frame only. The sample holds about 280,000 clones, over 75% seen once. Comments on this clone: Its specificity is not known.

Germline V lookup: CDR1 SGHDT, CDR2 YYEEEE. The CDR3 is 15 amino acids. J was trimmed by 8 bases and V by 4 bases; bases with no gene match: 10. Regarding the study as a whole: Some public TCRs appeared in many individuals, while most sequences were rare. Cytomegalovirus status was reportedly diagnosed by the classifier with high sensitivity and specificity.

The rearrangement links TRBV5-6 to TRBJ2-1; 9 bases are a match to TRBD1. This TCR was recovered from a woman aged 18-29 years in good health and CMV-seronegative. The sequencing sample was made of PBMCs. This chain's CDR3 is CASSRDRVNLDEQFF. The CDR3 region has the DNA TGTGCCAGCAGCCGGGACAGGGTTAATCTGGATGAGCAGTTCTTC.